What follows are 31 T cell receptor beta chains derived from one specimen sequenced in a study of T cells in Graves' hyperthyroidism and ophthalmopathy (dated by TCRdb to between 2019 and 2020). Receptors were amplified or captured by multiplex PCR. Sequencing relied on an Illumina HiSeq 2000. The TCR beta CDR3 regions were amplified from the RNA transcripts. The TCR CDR3 was subjected to a first round of RT-PCR using the HTBI primer set and the Qiagen OneStep RT-PCR kit. Through fastp at Q25 and MiXCR, TCRdb rebuilt clones from the public reads, retaining in-frame beta chains. Here each entry gathers all rows of one CDR3 protein and keeps the most common genes and DNA. This sample has about 290,000 distinct CDR3 sequences in its table, and 13% of those were observed once. The ten largest clones add up to about 8% of the sample. Sequencing was carried out using blood. The source is a woman aged 25-40 years with Graves' hyperthyroidism that later progressed to Graves' ophthalmopathy.

This clonotype came up many times. The J gene is TRBJ1-1, the V gene TRBV6-2 or TRBV6-3, with D possibly being TRBD1 (6 bases). Germline CDR1 MNHEY, CDR2 SVGEGT. V lost 6 bases and J lost 6, with 17 bases in between. The CDR3 contains 14 residues. The CDR3 sequence is CASRSQGDGAEAFF. The DNA of the CDR3 is TGTGCCAGCAGATCACAGGGTGATGGCGCTGAAGCTTTCTTT.

In this sample, this clonotype turned up a few times. The V and J genes are TRBV19 and TRBJ2-2; TRBD1 might be the D (5 bases). The CDR3 consists of 14 residues. V gave up 11 bases and J gave up 2 bases, with 15 bases separating them. Germline values: CDR1 LNHDA, CDR2 SQIVND (reference sequence). The CDR3 coding sequence is TGTGCCGGGTCGACAGAGCTAAACACCGGGGAGCTGTTTTTT. It translates to CAGSTELNTGELFF.

This clonotype was seen at least ten times. The J gene is TRBJ2-7, the V gene TRBV20-1; maybe TRBD2 (6 bases). Per germline, CDR1 DFQATT and CDR2 SNEGSKA (reference sequence). CDR3 size: 14 residues. V was pared by 3 bases and J by 9 bases, with 21 bases between. In DNA, the CDR3 is TGCAGTGCTAGCCCTGCGGAGGGGTTAAGCGGGCAGTACTTC. Translation gives CSASPAEGLSGQYF.

This chain links TRBV30 with TRBJ2-1; D is uncertain. From germline, CDR1 is GTSNPN and CDR2 SVGIG (reference sequence). With 1 base removed from V and 6 bases from J, the gap between germline ends came to 4 bases. The CDR3 is 11 amino acids. In nucleotides, the CDR3 is TGTGCCTGGAGTGCAAGCAATGAGCAGTTCTTC. This encodes CAWSASNEQFF.

Turning to this clonotype: This may arise from a read error, as a much more abundant clone is one base away. This chain uses TRBV7-2 with TRBJ2-4; the D is unclear. This CDR3 region has 16 residues. Per the germline V gene, CDR1 is SGHTA and CDR2 is FQGNSA. The CDR3 DNA reads TGTGCCAGCAGCTTAGGATTTTCGGAAGCCAAAAACGTTCAGTACTTC. It translates to CASSLGFSEAKNVQYF.

This clonotype was observed many times. J is TRBJ2-1 and V is TRBV27; 8 bases are a match to TRBD2. CDR1 MNHEY and CDR2 SMNVEV come from the germline V gene (reference sequence). V was clipped by 3 bases and J by 3 bases; unmatched bases: 4. The CDR3 contains 15 residues. The CDR3 loop is CASSLRTSSYNEQFF. The CDR3, as DNA: TGTGCCAGCAGTTTGCGGACTAGCAGCTACAATGAGCAGTTCTTC.

This clonotype was seen ten or more times. This chain joins TRBV12-3 or TRBV12-4 and TRBJ2-5; D gene uncertain. This CDR3 contains 12 residues. V was trimmed by 5 bases and J by 7 bases, leaving 11 bases between them. Here the CDR3 DNA reads TGTGCCAGCAGTCCCGCCGTTGGGACCCAGTACTTC. This translates into CASSPAVGTQYF.

This clonotype appeared a few times. V gene TRBV24-1 combines with J gene TRBJ2-6, with 14 bases matching TRBD2. V shed 3 bases and J 1 base; nucleotides not matched to a gene: 4. This CDR3 is built from 19 residues. CDR1 is KGHDR, CDR2 SFDVKD, per germline. CDR3 amino acids: CATSDPGTSGRSGANVLTF. CDR3 coding DNA: TGTGCCACCAGTGATCCCGGGACTAGCGGGAGATCTGGGGCCAACGTCCTGACTTTC.

This clonotype was seen repeatedly, ten times or more. The chain is built from TRBV30 and TRBJ1-5; no clear D gene. There are 15 residues in the CDR3. V was shortened by 0 bases and J by 0 bases, with 9 bases between the two germline ends. Germline CDR1 is GTSNPN and CDR2 is SVGIG (reference sequence). The CDR3 is CAWSVGSYSNQPQHF. In DNA, the CDR3 is TGTGCCTGGAGTGTAGGAAGCTATAGCAATCAGCCCCAGCATTTT.

The chain has TRBV6-2 or TRBV6-3 and TRBJ2-7; 11 bases match TRBD2. The J segment lost 7 bases and the V segment lost 5 bases, leaving 13 bases of the junction unmatched. This CDR3 region has 16 residues. CDR1 is MNHEY, CDR2 SVGEGT, per germline. The CDR3 loop reads CASSPVVAGGPEEQYF. As DNA, the CDR3 is TGTGCCAGCAGTCCGGTAGTAGCGGGAGGGCCCGAGGAGCAGTACTTC.

The gene calls are TRBV2 and TRBJ1-2; D unresolved. Trimming cost V 6 bases and J 4 bases, with 6 bases left between them. In germline, CDR1 is SNHLY, CDR2 FYNNEI. The CDR3 runs to 11 residues. CDR3 coding DNA: TGTGCCAGCAGACAGCTCTATGGCTACACCTTC. As protein: CASRQLYGYTF.

Many counts were recorded for this clonotype. The genes are TRBV13 and TRBJ1-2; TRBD1 matches 9 bases. This CDR3 is 18 amino acids long. CDR1 and CDR2 (germline): PRHDT, FYEKMQ (reference sequence). J was trimmed by 4 bases and V by 4 bases; bases with no gene match: 16. CDR3 residues: CASSSTTRDRAPSYGYTF. In DNA form, the CDR3 reads TGTGCCAGCAGCTCAACCACCCGGGACAGGGCGCCTTCCTATGGCTACACCTTC.

The table lists this clonotype with many counts. A much more abundant neighbour one base away suggests this may be a read error. This chain links TRBV6-1 with TRBJ2-7; no clear D gene. This CDR3 contains 11 residues. Trimming pared 6 bases from V and 5 bases from J, leaving 8 bases between. Germline lookup yields CDR1 MNHNS and CDR2 SASEGT. CDR3 in DNA: TGTGCCAGCAGCCACGGCCACGAGCAGTACTTC. The encoded protein is CASSHGHEQYF.

This clonotype was observed many times. This chain uses TRBV6-1 with TRBJ2-7, with no clear D. V lost 5 bases, J lost 9 bases, and 14 bases lay in between. Germline V lookup: CDR1 MNHNS, CDR2 SASEGT. This CDR3 has 12 amino acids. The CDR3 DNA follows: TGTGCCAGCAGTTCCGGACCCACCCTGCAGTACTTC. Its translation is CASSSGPTLQYF.

In this sample, this clonotype turned up many times. V and J are TRBV6-2 or TRBV6-3 and TRBJ1-5; D is unclear. Germline-derived CDR1 and CDR2 are MNHEY and SVGEGT. V was shortened by 4 bases and J by 0 bases, with 7 bases between the two germline ends. The CDR3 extends over 14 amino acids. CDR3 in DNA: TGTGCCAGCAGTTCCACATATAGCAATCAGCCCCAGCATTTT. Translation gives CASSSTYSNQPQHF.

The sample holds many counts of this clonotype. The gene calls are TRBV4-1 and TRBJ2-7, with 7 bases matching TRBD1. Germline V gives CDR1 MGHRA, CDR2 YSYEKL. The CDR3 extends over 15 amino acids. Trimming cost V 3 bases and J 3 bases; bases outside gene matches: 8. CDR3 nucleotide sequence: TGCGCCAGCAGCCAGGGGGAGACAGGGCGCTACGAGCAGTACTTC. It yields the protein CASSQGETGRYEQYF.

This clonotype came up many times. The chain employs TRBV27 and TRBJ1-1; TRBD1 is a possible D gene (6 bases). Trimming removed 4 bases at V and 0 bases at J, with 12 bases between. This CDR3 comprises 15 residues. The V gene's germline CDR1 is MNHEY and CDR2 SMNVEV (reference sequence). The CDR3 nucleotides read TGTGCCAGCAGTTGGGGTGGGGGGCTGAACACTGAAGCTTTCTTT. This translates into CASSWGGGLNTEAFF.

This clonotype appeared many times. The chain links TRBV7-3 to TRBJ1-2; no firm D call. The germline V and J ends were trimmed by 4 bases and 8 bases, with 11 bases remaining between them. The germline CDR1 and CDR2 sequences are SGHTA and FQGTGA. The CDR3 length is 12 residues. The CDR3 reads CASSSPPGGYTF. Here the CDR3 DNA reads TGTGCCAGCAGCTCGCCCCCCGGAGGCTACACCTTC.

In this sample, this clonotype turned up a few times. This sequence may be a read error, since a much larger clone differs from it by one base. The chain is built from TRBV3-1 and TRBJ2-3; D possibly corresponds to TRBD1 (6 bases). The CDR3 length is 12 residues. Germline V gene data show CDR1 as LGHDT and CDR2 as YNNKEL (reference sequence). The CDR3 region has the DNA TGTGCCAGCGGCCAAGGGGGTTCGGCGCAGTATTTT. This translates into CASGQGGSAQYF.

This clonotype has a count of ten or more. J is TRBJ2-5 and V is TRBV12-3 or TRBV12-4; D ambiguous. Trimming took off 8 bases at V and 3 bases at J, with 10 bases between the two ends. This CDR3 has 12 amino acids. The CDR3 sequence is CASDGTEETQYF. The CDR3 DNA follows: TGTGCCAGCGATGGAACGGAAGAGACCCAGTACTTC.

This clonotype has a count of ten or more. The chain uses TRBV3-1 and TRBJ2-1; no definite D call. The germline V gene has CDR1 LGHDT and CDR2 YNNKEL (reference sequence). V shed 4 bases and J shed 7 bases, with 20 bases lying between them. The CDR3 sequence is 16 residues long. CDR3 region: CASSRPVRVYQNEQFF. CDR3 sequence (DNA): TGTGCCAGCAGCCGTCCCGTTCGGGTCTATCAAAATGAGCAGTTCTTC.

There are many counts of this clonotype. This sequence joins TRBV30 and TRBJ2-5; the match to TRBD1 covers 9 bases. Germline-derived CDR1 and CDR2 are GTSNPN and SVGIG (reference sequence). V lost 1 base to trimming and J lost 4 bases; unmatched junction nucleotides: 19. The CDR3 has 19 amino acids. CDR3 protein: CAWSAKARKGTGWGETQYF. CDR3 in DNA: TGTGCCTGGAGTGCCAAAGCCCGAAAAGGGACAGGGTGGGGAGAGACCCAGTACTTC.

This clonotype was detected only a few times. The chain recombines TRBV19 with TRBJ1-5, with D unresolved. From germline, CDR1 is LNHDA and CDR2 SQIVND (reference sequence). Trimming removed 3 bases at V and 0 bases at J, with 12 bases between. The CDR3 is made up of 16 amino acids. Here the CDR3 reads CASSIEKKVSNQPQHF. CDR3 sequence (DNA): TGTGCCAGTAGTATTGAAAAGAAGGTTAGCAATCAGCCCCAGCATTTT.

This clonotype was recorded many times. The chain is built from TRBV12-3 or TRBV12-4 and TRBJ2-2; 10 bases match TRBD1. J gave up 7 bases and V 4 bases, and 3 bases lay outside the gene matches. This CDR3 has 14 amino acids. This CDR3 is CASSSGTGVGELFF. CDR3 DNA: TGTGCCAGCAGTTCCGGGACAGGGGTCGGGGAGCTGTTTTTT.

This clonotype was seen at least ten times. As DNA, the CDR3 is TGTGCCAGCAGCTACGACTCACTAGCGGGAGGGAGAGGCGAGCAGTACTTC. Its protein is CASSYDSLAGGRGEQYF. The chain has TRBV7-2 and TRBJ2-7, with 13 bases fitting TRBD2. Trimming took 4 bases from V and 6 from J; bases not matched to a gene: 12. The CDR3 runs to 17 residues. From germline, CDR1 is SGHTA and CDR2 FQGNSA.

The chain combines TRBV28 with TRBJ2-5; no definite D call. Trimming left V 6 bases short and J 5 bases short, with 13 bases between. Germline V gene lookup returns CDR1 MDHEN and CDR2 SYDVKM. The CDR3 length is 13 residues. CDR3 amino acids: CASSPYMDETQYF. The CDR3, as DNA: TGTGCCAGCAGCCCATACATGGACGAGACCCAGTACTTC. Full variable domain (rest looked up from reference TRBV28 and TRBJ2-5): DVKVTQSSRYLVKRTGEKVFLECVQDMDHENMFWYRQDPGLGLRLIYFSYDVKMKEKGDIPEGYSVSREKKERFSLILESASTNQTSMYLCASSPYMDETQYFGPGTRLLVL.

This clonotype has a count of ten or more. Here the CDR3 DNA reads TGTGCCAGCAGTGCCCGCTGGGACAATGAGCAGTTCTTC. It encodes CASSARWDNEQFF. V gene TRBV6-2 or TRBV6-3 combines with J gene TRBJ2-1, with unresolved D. From germline, CDR1 is MNHEY and CDR2 SVGEGT. Trimming shortened V by 5 bases and J by 5 bases, and 10 bases separated the two germline ends. This CDR3 comprises 13 residues.

The V gene is TRBV4-2, the J gene TRBJ2-7; 9 bases line up with TRBD2. The germline gives CDR1 LGHNA, CDR2 YNFKEQ. Trimming took 4 bases from V and 4 from J; bases not matched to a gene: 8. The CDR3 runs 15 residues. The CDR3 reads CASSPAIAGDYEQYF. Here the CDR3 DNA reads TGTGCCAGCAGCCCGGCAATAGCGGGAGATTACGAGCAGTACTTC.

The rearrangement links TRBV9 to TRBJ2-3; 14 nucleotides align to TRBD2. With V trimmed by 4 bases and J by 0 bases, 7 bases remained unmatched. CDR1 is SGDLS and CDR2 is YYNGEE in the germline V gene. CDR3 length equals 18 residues. The CDR3 protein is CASSIGLAGGRSTDTQYF. CDR3 in DNA: TGTGCCAGCAGCATTGGACTAGCGGGAGGACGCAGCACAGATACGCAGTATTTT.

At least ten counts were recorded for this clonotype. The J gene is TRBJ2-1, the V gene TRBV2; D gene ambiguous. The CDR3 consists of 13 residues. Per germline, CDR1 SNHLY and CDR2 FYNNEI. The CDR3 is CACTVSSYNEQFF. DNA of the CDR3: TGTGCGTGTACCGTGAGCTCCTACAATGAGCAGTTCTTC.

This clonotype was observed at least ten times. The V and J genes are TRBV7-2 and TRBJ2-3, with D perhaps assigned TRBD1 or TRBD2 (5 bases each). V lost 5 bases, J lost 1 base, and 10 bases lay in between. This CDR3 region has 14 residues. CDR1 SGHTA and CDR2 FQGNSA come from the germline V gene. CDR3 nucleotides: TGTGCCAGCAGCCGTCCGGGGCGCACAGATACGCAGTATTTT. Amino acid sequence: CASSRPGRTDTQYF.